The present entry profiles one T cell receptor beta chain with its context. Its antigen is as yet unknown. Other DNA sequences in the sample encode the same CDR3. The sample comes from a study of regulatory dendritic cells for organ transplantation. This table comes from immunoSEQ multiplex PCR, and its TCRdb copy is limited to in-frame clones, with some not included. Seen here are approximately 12,000 clones, about three fifths observed once, and the top ten hold about 1.2%. Sorted subsets were CFSE-labeled and cultured approximately 5 days with allogeneic dendritic cells. FACS sorted CD4+ or CD8+ T cells into CD45RA+ naive and CD45RO+ memory. General study points: Alloreactive memory CD8+ T cell pools varied considerably between individuals. Of resting T cell subsets, memory CD8+ had the most alloreactive clonotypes. Memory T cells were less diverse than naive, with memory CD8+ most oligoclonal.

Looked up from germline, CDR1 is MNHEY and CDR2 is SVGAGI. The length of the CDR3 is 14 residues. V lost 2 bases and J 7 bases, leaving 12 bases between the germline ends. What was sequenced was naive CD8+ T cells from blood cultured with dendritic cells. The subset: CD45RA+ naive T cells. The origin of this receptor is a human donor in good health. The chain couples TRBV6-5 to TRBJ1-5, with a possible D match to TRBD1 (6 bases). The CDR3 region is CASSYIGGRQPQHF. DNA for the CDR3: TGTGCCAGCAGTTACATAGGGGGACGCCAGCCCCAGCATTTT.